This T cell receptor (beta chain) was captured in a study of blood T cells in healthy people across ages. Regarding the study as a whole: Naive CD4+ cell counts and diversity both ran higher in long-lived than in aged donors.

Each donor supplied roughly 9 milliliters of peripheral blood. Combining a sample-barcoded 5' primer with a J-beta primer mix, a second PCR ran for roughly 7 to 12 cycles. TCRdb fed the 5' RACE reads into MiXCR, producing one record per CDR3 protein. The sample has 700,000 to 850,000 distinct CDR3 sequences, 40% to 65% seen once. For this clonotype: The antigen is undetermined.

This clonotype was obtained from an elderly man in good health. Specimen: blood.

CDR3 sequence (DNA): TGTGCCAGCAGTCTAGGGGGGACTAGCGGGAAAAACGAGCAGTACTTC. Protein sequence: CASSLGGTSGKNEQYF. The chain has TRBV12-3 or TRBV12-4 and TRBJ2-5, with 13 bases lining up with TRBD2. The DNA end favors TRBJ2-7, so the J call may be wrong. The CDR3 is 16 residues long.